These 32 T cell receptor beta chains share one sample of origin, sequenced in a study of CD8 T cells in Susac syndrome. The RNA, roughly 0.45 to 1 ug, was put through reverse transcription using random hexamers. TCRdb used MiXCR to reprocess the immunoSEQ multiplex PCR reads, holding one entry per CDR3 protein. The table records 95,000 to 150,000 distinct CDR3 sequences, around 94% of them present only once. Sequencing input: CD8+ T cells from PBMCs. The source of these receptors is a human donor with Susac syndrome.

This clonotype showed up just once. This chain joins TRBV12-3 or TRBV12-4 and TRBJ2-7, with 8 bases that match TRBD1. The CDR3 length is 12 residues. Trimming at V came to 8 bases and at J to 6 bases, leaving 6 bases not matched to a gene. The chain's CDR3 is CASGLGTGEQYF. CDR3 DNA sequence: TGTGCCAGCGGCTTAGGGACAGGCGAGCAGTACTTC.

V gene TRBV6-4 combines with J gene TRBJ2-3, with a tentative D call TRBD1 (7 bases). This CDR3 spans 14 amino acids. V gave up 6 bases and J gave up 2 bases, with 12 bases separating them. Germline loops: CDR1 MRHNA, CDR2 SNTAGT. The CDR3 sequence is CASSPEGATDTQYF. In DNA form, the CDR3 reads TGTGCCAGCAGCCCGGAGGGGGCCACAGATACGCAGTATTTT.

This chain links TRBV12-3 or TRBV12-4 with TRBJ2-1, with D maybe TRBD2 (6 bases). This CDR3 has 15 amino acids. Trimming cost V 2 bases and J 10 bases, with 18 bases left between them. The chain's CDR3 is CASSLPGLASREQFF. The CDR3 DNA reads as TGTGCCAGCAGTTTACCGGGACTGGCCTCGAGGGAGCAGTTCTTC.

This rearrangement joins TRBV6-1 to TRBJ2-4; tentatively, D is TRBD1 (6 bases). This CDR3 contains 13 residues. Per germline, CDR1 MNHNS and CDR2 SASEGT. Between the trimmed V and J ends, which lost 5 bases and 1 base, there was a span of 6 bases. The CDR3 nucleotides read TGTGCCAGCAGTCAGGGGGCCAAAAACATTCAGTACTTC. It encodes CASSQGAKNIQYF.

V is TRBV11-2 and J is TRBJ1-3; D remains ambiguous. V was trimmed by 1 base and J by 8 bases, leaving 9 bases between them. Germline lookup yields CDR1 SGHAT and CDR2 FQNNGV. This CDR3 has 13 amino acids. CDR3 sequence: CASSLAGSHTIYF. CDR3 nucleotide sequence: TGTGCCAGCAGCTTAGCCGGATCCCACACCATATATTTT.

This clonotype was detected once. The chain has TRBV12-3 or TRBV12-4 and TRBJ2-7, with D maybe TRBD2 (6 bases). The CDR3 covers 12 residues. Trimming removed 3 bases from V and 4 bases from J, with 7 bases in between. CDR3 coding DNA: TGTGCCAGCAGTTTCGGGAGTTACGAGCAGTACTTC. Translation gives CASSFGSYEQYF.

The chain joins TRBV6-4 to TRBJ2-3; D may correspond to TRBD1 or TRBD2 (5 bases each). CDR3 size: 15 residues. V dropped 3 bases and J dropped 6 bases, with 16 bases sitting between them. Germline lookup yields CDR1 MRHNA and CDR2 SNTAGT. In nucleotides, the CDR3 is TGTGCCAGCAGTGAGGGGCGGGCCCCCTCCGATACGCAGTATTTT. Protein product: CASSEGRAPSDTQYF.

The chain is built from TRBV27 and TRBJ2-7, with a possible D match to TRBD1 (6 bases). In germline, CDR1 is MNHEY, CDR2 SMNVEV (reference sequence). The germline V and J ends were trimmed by 3 bases and 6 bases, with 9 bases remaining between them. The CDR3 is made up of 12 amino acids. The CDR3 here is CASSFIGGEQYF. The CDR3, as DNA: TGTGCCAGCAGTTTTATAGGGGGCGAGCAGTACTTC.

The chain employs TRBV4-3 and TRBJ1-2; possibly TRBD1 for D (6 bases). Deletions cut 5 bases from V and 7 bases from J, with 14 bases between. The CDR3 extends over 13 amino acids. Germline assignment: CDR1 LGHNA and CDR2 YSLEER. DNA for the CDR3: TGCGCCAGCAGCTCTCCCAGGGGAGGTGGCTACACCTTC. Protein sequence: CASSSPRGGGYTF.

V usage is TRBV4-2 and J usage is TRBJ2-7; D gene unclear. V lost 1 base and J 1 base, leaving 11 bases between the germline ends. The CDR3 is made up of 15 amino acids. Germline CDR1 LGHNA, CDR2 YNFKEQ. In DNA, the CDR3 is TGTGCCAGCAGCCAAGTAGGACCCGCATCCTACGAGCAGTACTTC. Encoded protein: CASSQVGPASYEQYF.

The chain combines TRBV6-1 with TRBJ2-2; perhaps D is TRBD1 or TRBD2 (6 bases each). Between the trimmed V and J ends, which lost 7 bases and 6 bases, there was a span of 12 bases. This CDR3 has 13 amino acids. Germline V lookup: CDR1 MNHNS, CDR2 SASEGT. The CDR3 loop is CASTKGEAGELFF. Here the CDR3 DNA reads TGTGCCAGCACCAAGGGGGAGGCCGGGGAGCTGTTTTTT.

V is TRBV20-1 and J is TRBJ2-7; D possibly corresponds to TRBD2 (6 bases). The germline V and J ends were trimmed by 0 bases and 3 bases, with 18 bases remaining between them. This CDR3 spans 16 amino acids. Per the germline V gene, CDR1 is DFQATT and CDR2 is SNEGSKA (reference sequence). The CDR3 bases are TGCAGTGCTAGAGACGAAAACCGGGACTCCATCTACGAGCAGTACTTC. Its translation is CSARDENRDSIYEQYF.

V and J are TRBV5-6 and TRBJ2-4, with 9 bases identical to TRBD2. Losses at the gene ends were 0 bases for V and 4 bases for J; bases not matched to a gene: 8. The CDR3 has 17 residues. Germline lookup yields CDR1 SGHDT and CDR2 YYEEEE. CDR3 sequence (DNA): TGTGCCAGCAGCTTGGGTTTTCTAGCGGGGAGAAAAAACATTCAGTACTTC. Translating gives CASSLGFLAGRKNIQYF.

This chain connects TRBV4-2 to TRBJ2-1; 10 positions agree with TRBD2. CDR3 length: 14 amino acids. Germline V lookup: CDR1 LGHNA, CDR2 YNFKEQ. With 4 bases clipped from V and 9 bases from J, the junction kept 6 bases outside the gene matches. The CDR3 reads CASSRGTSAVEQFF. In nucleotides, the CDR3 is TGTGCCAGCAGCCGCGGGACTAGCGCCGTTGAGCAGTTCTTC.

J is TRBJ2-5 and V is TRBV27; the D is unclear. V shed 6 bases and J shed 3 bases, with 20 bases lying between them. The CDR3 extends over 16 amino acids. Germline CDR1 reads MNHEY; CDR2 reads SMNVEV (reference sequence). The CDR3 nucleotides read TGTGCCAGCAGCCCTAATGAATTTAGTTGGGAAGAGACCCAGTACTTC. Amino acid sequence: CASSPNEFSWEETQYF.

The rearrangement joins TRBV11-2 to TRBJ2-1; 7 bases are shared with TRBD2. The CDR3 spans 15 residues. Germline V gene data show CDR1 as SGHAT and CDR2 as FQNNGV. Trimming removed 1 base from V and 6 bases from J; junction bases left unmatched: 6. The CDR3 reads CASSLASGNLNEQFF. The DNA for the CDR3 is TGTGCCAGCAGCTTAGCGAGCGGGAACCTCAATGAGCAGTTCTTC.

This sequence joins TRBV4-3 and TRBJ1-4, with D unclear. V was shortened by 0 bases and J by 0 bases, with 2 bases between the two germline ends. Germline V lookup: CDR1 LGHNA, CDR2 YSLEER. The CDR3 totals 14 residues. This CDR3 reads CASSQDATNEKLFF. The CDR3 DNA reads as TGCGCCAGCAGCCAAGATGCAACTAATGAAAAACTGTTTTTT.

The rearrangement joins TRBV20-1 to TRBJ1-1; D perhaps matches TRBD1 (5 bases). The V and J ends lost 4 bases and 1 base respectively, with 13 bases between them. Germline CDR1 is DFQATT and CDR2 is SNEGSKA (reference sequence). The CDR3 is made up of 14 amino acids. Written as DNA, the CDR3 is TGCAGTGCTAAAGTCCCAGGGACGAACACTGAAGCTTTCTTT. Amino acid sequence: CSAKVPGTNTEAFF.

The chain couples TRBV4-3 to TRBJ2-7; 8 bases agree with TRBD2. This CDR3 has 15 amino acids. V was clipped by 4 bases and J by 5 bases; unmatched bases: 10. In germline, CDR1 is LGHNA, CDR2 YSLEER. This CDR3 reads CASSRGTSRANEQYF. In DNA form, the CDR3 reads TGCGCCAGCAGCCGAGGGACTAGTAGGGCAAACGAGCAGTACTTC.

In its sample, this clonotype was seen once. The rearrangement joins TRBV12-3 or TRBV12-4 to TRBJ2-3; D remains ambiguous. CDR3 length equals 14 residues. Trimming cost V 7 bases and J 2 bases, with 13 bases left between them. The CDR3: CASTPPDSTDTQYF. As DNA, the CDR3 is TGTGCCAGCACCCCCCCAGACTCCACAGATACGCAGTATTTT.

The J gene is TRBJ2-1, the V gene TRBV29-1; TRBD2 aligns across 12 bases. V trimming: 1 base; J trimming: 8 bases; junction bases outside the gene matches: 15. The CDR3 consists of 18 residues. CDR1 is SQVTM, CDR2 ANQGSEA, per germline. CDR3 in amino acids: CSVEGGPSGRAFSDEQFF. DNA for the CDR3: TGCAGCGTTGAAGGGGGTCCTAGCGGGAGGGCCTTCAGCGATGAGCAGTTCTTC.

J is TRBJ2-3 and V is TRBV12-3 or TRBV12-4; unclear D gene. Deletions cut 0 bases from V and 2 bases from J, with 12 bases between. This CDR3 comprises 16 residues. The CDR3: CASSLALESDTDTQYF. CDR3 DNA: TGTGCCAGCAGTTTAGCGCTAGAATCCGACACAGATACGCAGTATTTT.

The chain links TRBV4-1 to TRBJ1-6; no reliable D call. V lost 7 bases to trimming and J lost 0 bases, with 7 bases between them. CDR1 is MGHRA and CDR2 is YSYEKL in the germline V gene. The CDR3 loop spans 14 amino acids. The CDR3 loop is CASKESSYNSPLHF. CDR3 bases: TGCGCCAGCAAGGAGAGCTCCTATAATTCACCCCTCCACTTT.

The rearrangement uses TRBV7-8 and TRBJ2-3, with 8 nucleotides matching TRBD2. Germline values: CDR1 SGHVS, CDR2 FQNEAQ. V trimming: 2 bases; J trimming: 5 bases; junction bases outside the gene matches: 9. The CDR3 extends over 16 amino acids. The CDR3: CASSLLGGLAGDTQYF. In DNA form, the CDR3 reads TGTGCCAGCAGCTTATTAGGAGGACTAGCAGGAGATACGCAGTATTTT.

This rearrangement joins TRBV7-9 to TRBJ2-3; 8 bases line up with TRBD2. Germline CDR1 reads SEHNR; CDR2 reads FQNEAQ (reference sequence). The CDR3 sequence is 14 residues long. The V gene end was trimmed by 4 bases and the J gene end by 4 bases; junction bases not matched to a gene: 4. This chain's CDR3 is CASSSGGVPDTQYF. Written as DNA, the CDR3 is TGTGCCAGCAGCTCCGGGGGGGTCCCAGATACGCAGTATTTT.

J is TRBJ2-1 and V is TRBV14; D not certain. There are 13 residues in the CDR3. Germline V gene data show CDR1 as SGHDN and CDR2 as FVKESK. With 4 bases removed from V and 8 bases from J, the gap between germline ends came to 12 bases. The CDR3 sequence: CASSPNGQDEQFF. The CDR3 DNA reads TGTGCCAGCAGCCCCAACGGGCAGGATGAGCAGTTCTTC.

The rearrangement uses TRBV5-6 and TRBJ2-7, with D possibly called TRBD1 or TRBD2 (5 bases each). V lost 3 bases and J lost 0, with 16 bases in between. This CDR3 comprises 16 residues. In germline, CDR1 is SGHDT, CDR2 YYEEEE. The CDR3 here is CASSSPGTESSYEQYF. The CDR3 DNA reads as TGTGCCAGCAGCTCCCCCGGGACGGAGAGCTCCTACGAGCAGTACTTC.

This CDR3 reads CASSQDSSEAFF. DNA of the CDR3: TGTGCCAGCAGCCAAGACAGTAGTGAAGCTTTCTTT. The J gene is TRBJ1-1, the V gene TRBV3-1; D gene uncertain. Germline assignment: CDR1 LGHDT and CDR2 YNNKEL (reference sequence). The CDR3 runs 12 residues. V gave up 0 bases and J gave up 7 bases, with 6 bases separating them. Drawing the rest from reference TRBV3-1 and TRBJ1-1, the complete variable domain is DTAVSQTPKYLVTQMGNDKSIKCEQNLGHDTMYWYKQDSKKFLKIMFSYNNKELIINETVPNRFSPKSPDKAHLNLHINSLELGDSAVYFCASSQDSSEAFFGQGTRLTVV.

This sequence joins TRBV2 and TRBJ1-5; no firm D call. CDR1 SNHLY and CDR2 FYNNEI come from the germline V gene. The CDR3 has 16 amino acids. V gave up 3 bases and J gave up 0 bases, with 12 bases separating them. The CDR3 bases are TGTGCCAGCAGTGAGGAGGGAGCCTTTAGCAATCAGCCCCAGCATTTT. Its translation: CASSEEGAFSNQPQHF. Full variable domain (remainder filled in from reference TRBV2 and TRBJ1-5): EPEVTQTPSHQVTQMGQEVILRCVPISNHLYFYWYRQILGQKVEFLVSFYNNEISEKSEIFDDQFSVERPDGSNFTLKIRSTKLEDSAMYFCASSEEGAFSNQPQHFGDGTRLSIL.

The chain uses TRBV20-1 and TRBJ2-4; 14 nucleotides align to TRBD2. Germline-derived CDR1 and CDR2 are DFQATT and SNEGSKA (reference sequence). After removal of 2 bases from V and 8 bases from J, the junction contained 2 bases not matched to a gene. The CDR3 sequence is 14 residues long. The CDR3, as DNA: TGCAGTGCTAGATGGGGACTAGCGGGAGACATTCAGTACTTC. This encodes CSARWGLAGDIQYF.

The chain joins TRBV30 to TRBJ1-2; TRBD1 is a possible D gene (5 bases). V dropped 0 bases and J dropped 2 bases, with 19 bases sitting between them. This CDR3 contains 17 residues. Germline CDR1 is GTSNPN and CDR2 is SVGIG (reference sequence). CDR3 DNA sequence: TGTGCCTGGAGTGTAGAGTGGGGACGGGAATACAACTATGGCTACACCTTC. This sequence encodes CAWSVEWGREYNYGYTF. Full variable domain (rest looked up from reference TRBV30 and TRBJ1-2): SQTIHQWPATLVQPVGSPLSLECTVEGTSNPNLYWYRQAAGRGLQLLFYSVGIGQISSEVPQNLSASRPQDRQFILSSKKLLLSDSGFYLCAWSVEWGREYNYGYTFGSGTRLTVV.

This chain uses TRBV30 with TRBJ1-2; no definite D call. Germline V gene data show CDR1 as GTSNPN and CDR2 as SVGIG (reference sequence). Trimming took 0 bases from V and 7 from J, leaving 6 bases between them. The CDR3 contains 11 residues. CDR3 sequence: CAWSVGGGYTF. DNA of the CDR3: TGTGCCTGGAGTGTAGGCGGTGGCTACACCTTC.